This T cell receptor (beta chain) originates from a study of CD8 T cells in acute hepatitis C reinfection. In regard to this clone: Its specificity is not known.

Time point noted: naive CD8 control sorted from an acute-time-point sample. Surface staining used CD3, CD8 and CD45RO, with dead cells excluded. V dropped 3 bases and J dropped 3 bases, with 7 bases sitting between them. Germline CDR1 and CDR2: SGDLS and YYNGEE. The CDR3 has 13 amino acids. Generated by immunoSEQ multiplex PCR, the TCRdb table keeps only in-frame clones and is missing some. The table lists 35,000 to 40,000 clones, roughly 89% of them singletons. Findings of the study overall: All groups preferentially used TRBV04 and TRBV06, which was not due to overrepresentation in the naive pool.

The sample taken for sequencing was naive CD8+ T cells from PBMCs. The V and J genes are TRBV9 and TRBJ1-5; a weak D match, TRBD1 (6 bases). The sequence came from a man aged 30 to 45 with chronic hepatitis C. The CDR3 DNA sequence: TGTGCCAGCAGCGGGGGGGCCAATCAGCCCCAGCATTTT. This codes for CASSGGANQPQHF.